These T cell receptor beta chains were read from a single sample in a study of cytotoxic CD8 clonotypes in ibrutinib-treated CLL. Libraries were prepared by immunoSEQ multiplex PCR; TCRdb keeps only in-frame clonotypes and omits some of them. The sample records approximately 200,000 clones, about 72% being singletons. Sample: PBMCs, taken after 24 months of ibrutinib treatment. All receptors derive from a human donor with chronic lymphocytic leukemia. Each CDR3 is given without its conserved first and last residue.

v_gene	j_gene	CDR3aa
TRBV27	TRBJ2-3	ASSSTGDTQY
TRBV2	TRBJ2-7	ASSVGGKNYEQY
TRBV6-5	TRBJ1-2	ASSYSAAGGSGYT
TRBV5-6	TRBJ1-4	ASSHWTGGEEKLF
TRBV5-8	TRBJ1-5	ASSWGRLVQPQH
TRBV4-3	TRBJ2-1	ASSQDVLLPSSYNEQF
TRBV7-8	TRBJ2-7	ASTMTRTSGTYEQY
TRBV27	TRBJ2-7	ASSRTGAAYEQY
TRBV11-2	TRBJ1-1	ASSLIPGGQGRYTEAF
TRBV2	TRBJ1-5	ASSPLRAQPQH
TRBV9	TRBJ2-2	ASSVAMSGSGTGELF
TRBV6-6	TRBJ2-2	ASSPGQGNGELF
TRBV28	TRBJ1-1	ASIAPSNLGRGAAF
TRBV27	TRBJ2-2	ASSRRPPGQGGAGELF
TRBV13	TRBJ2-2	ATEGSITGELF
TRBV5-1	TRBJ2-7	ASSQDFTKY
TRBV7-8	TRBJ2-7	ASSPGTFSYEQY
TRBV6-5	TRBJ2-3	ASRLTLTFDTQY
TRBV4-3	TRBJ1-3	ASSQESLVGALRGNTIY
TRBV5-4	TRBJ2-7	ASSLWATGQPREYEQY
TRBV28	TRBJ2-7	ATTTQTYSYEQY
TRBV5-4	TRBJ1-1	ASSLRTGPTEAF
TRBV19	TRBJ1-2	ASTYGGTPNYGYT
TRBV27	TRBJ1-1	ASSLGQGPGKAF
TRBV5-4	TRBJ1-1	ASSPGDNTEAF
TRBV29-1	TRBJ2-2	SVEDPTRGAGELF
TRBV28	TRBJ2-3	ASSGISTDTQY
TRBV7-9	TRBJ1-2	ASSSEVHGYT
TRBV28	TRBJ1-1	ASSYQTAGEAF